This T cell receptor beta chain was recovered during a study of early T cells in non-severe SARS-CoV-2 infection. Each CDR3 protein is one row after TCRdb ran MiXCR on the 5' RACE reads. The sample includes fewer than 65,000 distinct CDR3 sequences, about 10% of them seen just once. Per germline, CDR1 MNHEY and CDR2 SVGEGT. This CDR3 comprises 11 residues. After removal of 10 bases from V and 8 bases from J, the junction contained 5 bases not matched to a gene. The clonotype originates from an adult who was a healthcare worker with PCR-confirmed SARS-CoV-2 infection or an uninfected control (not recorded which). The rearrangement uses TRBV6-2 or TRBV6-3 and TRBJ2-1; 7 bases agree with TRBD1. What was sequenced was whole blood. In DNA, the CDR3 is TGTGCCACAGGACAGGCCCATGAGCAGTTCTTC. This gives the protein CATGQAHEQFF.